This record concerns one TCR beta chain sequence. This sample is drawn from a study of blood T cell repertoires in COVID-19. Germline V gene data show CDR1 as LGHNA and CDR2 as YNFKEQ. The V and J ends lost 1 base and 1 base, in that order; junction bases with no gene match: 3. This CDR3 is 16 amino acids long. Using immunoSEQ multiplex PCR, the repertoire was profiled, and TCRdb retains in-frame clones only, with some absent. The sample shows some 350,000 clones, more than 70% of them seen only once. Clinical histories supplied by participants themselves formed the basis of cohort assignment. Sequenced: PBMCs or T cells enriched from blood (not recorded which). The chain links TRBV4-2 to TRBJ2-5; 10 bases are shared with TRBD2. This receptor was identified in a young woman who had recovered from COVID-19. The DNA for the CDR3 is TGTGCCAGCAGCCAAGGTAGCGGGGGGTCCCAAGAGACCCAGTACTTC. Protein sequence: CASSQGSGGSQETQYF.